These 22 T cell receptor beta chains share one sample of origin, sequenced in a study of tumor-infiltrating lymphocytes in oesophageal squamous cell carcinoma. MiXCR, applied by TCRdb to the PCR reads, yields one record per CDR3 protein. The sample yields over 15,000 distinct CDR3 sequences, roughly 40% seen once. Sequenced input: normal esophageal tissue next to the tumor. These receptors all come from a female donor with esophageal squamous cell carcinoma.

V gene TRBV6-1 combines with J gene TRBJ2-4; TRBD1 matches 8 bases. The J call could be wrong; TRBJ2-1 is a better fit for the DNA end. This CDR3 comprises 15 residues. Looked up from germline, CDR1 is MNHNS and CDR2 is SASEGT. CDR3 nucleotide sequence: TGTGCCAGCAGTGAAACACGGACAGGGCAGGATGAGCAGTTCTTC. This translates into CASSETRTGQDEQFF.

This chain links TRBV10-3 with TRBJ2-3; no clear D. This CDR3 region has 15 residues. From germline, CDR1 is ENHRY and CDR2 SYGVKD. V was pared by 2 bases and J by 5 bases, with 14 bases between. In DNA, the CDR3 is TGTGCCATCAGTGAGGGTGGACGCAGCGTAGATACGCAGTATTTT. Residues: CAISEGGRSVDTQYF.

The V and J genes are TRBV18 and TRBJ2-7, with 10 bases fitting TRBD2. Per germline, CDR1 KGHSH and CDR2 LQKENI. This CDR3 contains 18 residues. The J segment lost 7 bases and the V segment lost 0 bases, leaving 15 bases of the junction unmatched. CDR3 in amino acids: CASSPPSLGTSDYNEQYF. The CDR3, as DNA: TGTGCCAGCTCACCACCGAGCCTCGGGACTAGCGACTACAATGAGCAGTACTTC.

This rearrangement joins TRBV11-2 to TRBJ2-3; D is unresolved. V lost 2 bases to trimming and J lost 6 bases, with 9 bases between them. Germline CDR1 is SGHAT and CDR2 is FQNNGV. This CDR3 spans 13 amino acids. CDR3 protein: CASSLLPVDTQYF. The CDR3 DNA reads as TGTGCCAGCAGCTTACTGCCTGTGGATACGCAGTATTTT.

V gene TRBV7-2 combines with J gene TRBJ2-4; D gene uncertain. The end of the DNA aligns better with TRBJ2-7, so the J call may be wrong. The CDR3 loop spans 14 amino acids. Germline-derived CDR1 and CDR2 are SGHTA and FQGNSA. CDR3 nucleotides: TGTGCCAGCAGCTTATCCGGATCGGTCTACGAGCAGTACTTC. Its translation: CASSLSGSVYEQYF.

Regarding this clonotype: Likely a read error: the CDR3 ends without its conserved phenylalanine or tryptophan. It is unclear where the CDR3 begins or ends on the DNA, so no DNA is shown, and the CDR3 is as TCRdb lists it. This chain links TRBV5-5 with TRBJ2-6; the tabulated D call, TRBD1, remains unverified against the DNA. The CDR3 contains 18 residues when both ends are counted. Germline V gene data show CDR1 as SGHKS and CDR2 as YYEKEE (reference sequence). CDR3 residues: CASSWGLVGATETQYFGA.

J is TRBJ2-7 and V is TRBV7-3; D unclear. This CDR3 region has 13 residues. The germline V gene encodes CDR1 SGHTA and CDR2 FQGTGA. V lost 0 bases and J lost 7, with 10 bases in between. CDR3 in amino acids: CASSLTAGNEQYF. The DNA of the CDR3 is TGTGCCAGCAGCTTAACTGCCGGTAATGAGCAGTACTTC.

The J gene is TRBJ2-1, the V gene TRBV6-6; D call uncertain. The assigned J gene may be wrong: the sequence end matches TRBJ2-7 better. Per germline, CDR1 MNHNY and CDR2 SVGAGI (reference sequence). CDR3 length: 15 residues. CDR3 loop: CASSYSTSGWDEQYF. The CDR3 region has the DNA TGTGCCAGCAGTTACTCGACATCCGGGTGGGACGAGCAGTACTTC.

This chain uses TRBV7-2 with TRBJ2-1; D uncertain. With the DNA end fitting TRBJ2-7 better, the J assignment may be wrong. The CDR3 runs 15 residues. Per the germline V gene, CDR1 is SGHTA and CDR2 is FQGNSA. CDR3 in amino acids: CASSDTGTRSYEQYF. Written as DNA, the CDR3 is TGTGCCAGCAGCGATACGGGTACACGCTCCTACGAGCAGTACTTC.

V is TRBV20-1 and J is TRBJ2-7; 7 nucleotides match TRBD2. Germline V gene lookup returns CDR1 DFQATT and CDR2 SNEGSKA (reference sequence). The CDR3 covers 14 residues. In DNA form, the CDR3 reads TGCGGATCTTCTAAGGCGGGAGTTTCGGGCGAGCAGTACTTC. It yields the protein CGSSKAGVSGEQYF.

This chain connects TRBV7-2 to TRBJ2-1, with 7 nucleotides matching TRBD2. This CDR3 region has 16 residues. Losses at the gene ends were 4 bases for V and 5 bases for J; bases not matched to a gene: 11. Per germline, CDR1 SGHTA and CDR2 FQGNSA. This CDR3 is CASSWRLASNHNEQFF. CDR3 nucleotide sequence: TGTGCCAGCAGCTGGCGACTAGCAAGTAATCACAATGAGCAGTTCTTC.

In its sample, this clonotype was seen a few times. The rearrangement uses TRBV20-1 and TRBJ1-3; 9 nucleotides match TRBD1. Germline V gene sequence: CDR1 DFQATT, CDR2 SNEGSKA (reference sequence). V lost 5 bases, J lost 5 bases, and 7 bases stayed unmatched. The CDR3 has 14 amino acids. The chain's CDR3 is CSASGTGLRNTIYF. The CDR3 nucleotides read TGCAGTGCTTCCGGGACAGGGCTGAGAAACACCATATATTTT.

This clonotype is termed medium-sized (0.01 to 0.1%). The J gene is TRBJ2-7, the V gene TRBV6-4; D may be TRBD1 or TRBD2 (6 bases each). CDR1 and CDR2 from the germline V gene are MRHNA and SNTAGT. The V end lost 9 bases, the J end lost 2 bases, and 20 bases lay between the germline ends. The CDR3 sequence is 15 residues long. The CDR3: CASNRGGRLPYEQYF. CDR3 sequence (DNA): TGTGCCAGTAATCGTGGGGGGCGCTTACCCTACGAGCAGTACTTC.

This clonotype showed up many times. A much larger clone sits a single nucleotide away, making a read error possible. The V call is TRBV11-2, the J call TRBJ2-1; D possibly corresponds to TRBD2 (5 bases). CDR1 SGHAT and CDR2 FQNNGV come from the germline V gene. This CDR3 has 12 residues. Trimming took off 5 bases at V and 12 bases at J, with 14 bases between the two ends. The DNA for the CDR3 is TGTGCCAGCAGCCCACCGTCGGAGGCGCAGTTCTTC. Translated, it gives CASSPPSEAQFF.

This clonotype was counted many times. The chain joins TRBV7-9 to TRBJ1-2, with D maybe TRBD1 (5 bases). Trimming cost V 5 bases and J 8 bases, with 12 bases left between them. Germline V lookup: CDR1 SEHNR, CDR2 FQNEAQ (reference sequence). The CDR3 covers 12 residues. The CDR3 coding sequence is TGTGCCAGCAGCCTAGGGGCTATGGGCTACACCTTC. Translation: CASSLGAMGYTF.

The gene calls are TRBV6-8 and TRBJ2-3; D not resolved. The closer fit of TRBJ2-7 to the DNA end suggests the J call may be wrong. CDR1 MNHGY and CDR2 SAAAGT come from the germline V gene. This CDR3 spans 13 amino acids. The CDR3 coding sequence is TGTGCCAGCAGTTACTCTGACGGATACGAGCAGTACTTC. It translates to CASSYSDGYEQYF.

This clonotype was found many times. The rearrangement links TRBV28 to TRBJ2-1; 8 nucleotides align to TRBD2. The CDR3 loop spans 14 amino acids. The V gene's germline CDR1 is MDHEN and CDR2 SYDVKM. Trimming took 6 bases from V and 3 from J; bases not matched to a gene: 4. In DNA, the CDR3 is TGTGCCAGCAGGCTTGCGGGGGGCTACAATGAGCAGTTCTTC. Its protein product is CASRLAGGYNEQFF.

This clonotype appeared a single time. The CDR3 DNA reads as TGTGCCAGCAGATCTCGCGACGGTTACAATGAGCAGTTCTTC. Its translation is CASRSRDGYNEQFF. This chain uses TRBV12-3 or TRBV12-4 with TRBJ2-5; D is undetermined. Judging by the DNA end, TRBJ2-1 fits better; the J call may be wrong. The CDR3 is 14 amino acids.

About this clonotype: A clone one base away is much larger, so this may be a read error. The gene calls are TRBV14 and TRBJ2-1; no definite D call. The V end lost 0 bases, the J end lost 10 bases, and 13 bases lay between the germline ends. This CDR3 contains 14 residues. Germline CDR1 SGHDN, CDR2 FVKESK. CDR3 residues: CASSQDDISYEQFF. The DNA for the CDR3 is TGTGCCAGCAGCCAAGATGATATTTCCTACGAGCAGTTCTTC.

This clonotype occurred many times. The CDR3 DNA reads as TGTGCCAGCAGAGGGGTGGGGGATCGTCATGAGCAGTTCTTC. Translating gives CASRGVGDRHEQFF. The chain links TRBV2 to TRBJ2-1, with D perhaps matching TRBD1 or TRBD2 (5 bases each). Germline values: CDR1 SNHLY, CDR2 FYNNEI. The CDR3 totals 14 residues. V was clipped by 6 bases and J by 8 bases, with 17 bases between them.

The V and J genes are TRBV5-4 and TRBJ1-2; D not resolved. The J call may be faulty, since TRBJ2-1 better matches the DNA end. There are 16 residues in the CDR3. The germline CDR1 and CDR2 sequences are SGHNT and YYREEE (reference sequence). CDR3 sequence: CASSLAGRFAYNEQFF. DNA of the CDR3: TGTGCCAGCAGCTTGGCCGGACGGTTTGCTTACAATGAGCAGTTCTTC.

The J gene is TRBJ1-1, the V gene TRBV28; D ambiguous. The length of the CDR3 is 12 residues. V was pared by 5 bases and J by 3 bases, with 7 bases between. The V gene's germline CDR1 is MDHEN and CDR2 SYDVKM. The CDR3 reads CASSQQDTEAFF. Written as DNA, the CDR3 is TGTGCCAGCAGTCAGCAGGACACTGAAGCTTTCTTT.